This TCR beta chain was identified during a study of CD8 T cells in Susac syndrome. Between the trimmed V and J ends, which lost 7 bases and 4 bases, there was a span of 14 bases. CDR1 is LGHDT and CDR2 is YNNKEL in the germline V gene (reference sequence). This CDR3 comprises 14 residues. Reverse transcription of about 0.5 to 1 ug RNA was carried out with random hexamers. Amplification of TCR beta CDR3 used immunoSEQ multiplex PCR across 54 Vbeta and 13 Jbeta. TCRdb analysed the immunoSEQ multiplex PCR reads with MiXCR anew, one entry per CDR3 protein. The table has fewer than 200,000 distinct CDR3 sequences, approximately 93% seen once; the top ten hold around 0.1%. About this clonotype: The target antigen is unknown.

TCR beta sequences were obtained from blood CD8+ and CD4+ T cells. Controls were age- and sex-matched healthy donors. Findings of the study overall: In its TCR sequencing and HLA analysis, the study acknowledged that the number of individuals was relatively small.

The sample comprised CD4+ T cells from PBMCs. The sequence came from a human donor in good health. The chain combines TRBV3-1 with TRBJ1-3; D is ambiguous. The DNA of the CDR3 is TGTGCCAGCACCCCAAGAGGGCGGGGAAACACCATATATTTT. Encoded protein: CASTPRGRGNTIYF.